The 28 T cell receptor beta chains reported below all come from one sample, sequenced in a study of T cells after yellow fever vaccination. Via MiXCR, TCRdb re-called the 5' RACE reads, giving one row per CDR3 protein. The sample shows about 140,000 distinct CDR3 sequences, over 7% of them seen only once. The sample was CD4+ T cells sorted from PBMCs, taken 5 days after the yellow fever booster vaccination. These TCRs come from a man aged 30 to 39 who received the YFV17D yellow fever vaccine.

This clonotype came up many times. V and J are TRBV7-2 and TRBJ2-1, with D perhaps TRBD1 or TRBD2 (5 bases each). V lost 5 bases and J lost 5, with 19 bases in between. Germline assignment: CDR1 SGHTA and CDR2 FQGNSA. The CDR3 consists of 16 residues. The CDR3 DNA sequence: TGTGCCAGCAGCCGCCTTTCGCACCTGGGGGACAATGAGCAGTTCTTC. Encoded protein: CASSRLSHLGDNEQFF.

CDR3 loop: CASLPRPQSYEQYF. CDR3 DNA: TGTGCCAGCTTACCTCGTCCGCAATCTTACGAGCAGTACTTC. The gene calls are TRBV18 and TRBJ2-7, with unresolved D. The V and J ends lost 7 bases and 4 bases respectively, with 17 bases between them. The CDR3 is 14 amino acids. Germline CDR1 reads KGHSH; CDR2 reads LQKENI.

Ten or more counts support this clonotype. The chain recombines TRBV29-1 with TRBJ2-5, with TRBD1 as a possible D gene (5 bases). The CDR3 covers 13 residues. Germline V gives CDR1 SQVTM, CDR2 ANQGSEA. The V end was cut by 5 bases, the J end by 5 bases, with 15 bases between. The CDR3 sequence is CSVLTGPGETQYF. DNA for the CDR3: TGCAGCGTTTTAACCGGGCCAGGGGAGACCCAGTACTTC. The full variable domain, with the rest looked up from reference TRBV29-1 and TRBJ2-5, is SAVISQKPSRDICQRGTSLTIQCQVDSQVTMMFWYRQQPGQSLTLIATANQGSEATYESGFVIDKFPISRPNLTFSTLTVSNMSPEDSSIYLCSVLTGPGETQYFGPGTRLLVL.

This rearrangement joins TRBV7-8 to TRBJ2-3; 7 bases fit TRBD2. From germline, CDR1 is SGHVS and CDR2 FQNEAQ. The CDR3 extends over 17 amino acids. V lost 4 bases to trimming and J lost 2 bases; unmatched junction nucleotides: 12. The DNA for the CDR3 is TGTGCCAGCAGCTCTGCTTCAAGACTAGCCTTCACAGATACGCAGTATTTT. Its translation is CASSSASRLAFTDTQYF.

This clonotype was counted between two and nine times. This chain joins TRBV11-2 and TRBJ2-7; the D gene is possibly TRBD1 (6 bases). V dropped 2 bases and J dropped 4 bases, with 21 bases sitting between them. From germline, CDR1 is SGHAT and CDR2 FQNNGV. The CDR3 loop spans 17 amino acids. The CDR3: CASSLNQGARGLYEQYF. The CDR3 bases are TGTGCCAGCAGCTTAAATCAAGGGGCCAGGGGTTTATACGAGCAGTACTTC.

The sample holds many counts of this clonotype. The chain has TRBV18 and TRBJ2-5; D is perhaps TRBD1 or TRBD2 (5 bases each). The germline V and J ends were trimmed by 3 bases and 6 bases, with 11 bases remaining between them. This CDR3 has 13 amino acids. The germline gives CDR1 KGHSH, CDR2 LQKENI. CDR3 sequence (DNA): TGTGCCAGCTCACCGGGGGTCCTCCAGACCCAGTACTTC. Amino acids: CASSPGVLQTQYF.

In its sample, this clonotype was seen many times. The chain employs TRBV20-1 and TRBJ2-5; D gene unclear. Germline assignment: CDR1 DFQATT and CDR2 SNEGSKA (reference sequence). The CDR3 is 13 amino acids. V shed 1 base and J shed 3 bases, with 9 bases lying between them. This CDR3 is CSARAQAKETQYF. CDR3 DNA sequence: TGCAGTGCTAGAGCCCAGGCAAAAGAGACCCAGTACTTC.

This clonotype occurred many times. V gene TRBV20-1 combines with J gene TRBJ2-7; D is perhaps TRBD2 (5 bases). CDR3 size: 12 residues. V was shortened by 6 bases and J by 4 bases, with 13 bases between the two germline ends. Germline CDR1 DFQATT, CDR2 SNEGSKA (reference sequence). The CDR3 region is CSALSGSYEQYF. The CDR3, as DNA: TGCAGTGCCCTGTCTGGGAGTTACGAGCAGTACTTC.

The table lists this clonotype with many counts. The rearrangement joins TRBV3-1 to TRBJ2-1; no clear D. CDR3 size: 15 residues. Per the germline V gene, CDR1 is LGHDT and CDR2 is YNNKEL (reference sequence). V was pared by 4 bases and J by 2 bases, with 12 bases between. In DNA form, the CDR3 reads TGTGCCAGCAGCCCCCCTTCGACCACCTACAATGAGCAGTTCTTC. This encodes CASSPPSTTYNEQFF.

This clonotype was observed at least ten times. V and J are TRBV20-1 and TRBJ2-5; D gene unclear. Per the germline V gene, CDR1 is DFQATT and CDR2 is SNEGSKA (reference sequence). The CDR3 has 11 amino acids. V was pared by 5 bases and J by 2 bases, with 6 bases between. The chain's CDR3 is CSALIQETQYF. In DNA, the CDR3 is TGCAGTGCTTTGATACAAGAGACCCAGTACTTC.

Note on this clonotype: Just one base apart from a much larger clone, this may be a read error. The rearrangement uses TRBV29-1 and TRBJ2-7, with 7 nucleotides matching TRBD1. J gave up 0 bases and V 7 bases, and 9 bases lay outside the gene matches. Germline V gene sequence: CDR1 SQVTM, CDR2 ANQGSEA. This CDR3 region has 14 residues. The CDR3 region is CSALRDSSSYEQYF. In DNA form, the CDR3 reads TGCAGCGCACTCCGGGACAGTAGCTCCTACGAGCAGTACTTC.

This clonotype was counted a few times. The chain carries TRBV7-2 and TRBJ1-6; D not certain. Germline V gives CDR1 SGHTA, CDR2 FQGNSA. There are 16 residues in the CDR3. Trimming took 2 bases from V and 1 from J, leaving 9 bases between them. The CDR3 is CASSLIDLSYNSPLHF. DNA of the CDR3: TGTGCCAGCAGCTTAATAGACCTATCCTATAATTCACCCCTCCACTTT.

This clonotype was recorded many times. The rearrangement uses TRBV28 and TRBJ1-2, with no clear D. V was shortened by 3 bases and J by 0 bases, with 11 bases between the two germline ends. The CDR3 consists of 15 residues. Germline values: CDR1 MDHEN, CDR2 SYDVKM. CDR3 amino acids: CASSFWKDPNYGYTF. The CDR3 coding sequence is TGTGCCAGCAGTTTTTGGAAGGATCCTAACTATGGCTACACCTTC.

This clonotype was picked up many times. V and J are TRBV5-1 and TRBJ2-7; 11 bases are a match to TRBD2. The junction had 3 bases not matched to a gene; V was cut back by 1 base and J by 9 bases. Germline CDR1 is SGHRS and CDR2 is YFSETQ. This CDR3 has 13 residues. The chain's CDR3 is CASSLSSGRSQYF. Written as DNA, the CDR3 is TGCGCCAGCAGCTTGTCTAGCGGGAGGTCGCAGTACTTC.

A note on this clonotype: Given a much more abundant clone one base away, this may be a read error. The final CDR3 position lacks the conserved phenylalanine or tryptophan, pointing to a likely read error. V usage is TRBV24-1 and J usage is TRBJ2-3; D is uncertain. There are 12 residues in the CDR3. CDR1 and CDR2 from the germline V gene are KGHDR and SFDVKD. V was pared by 12 bases and J by 0 bases, with 9 bases between. The CDR3 DNA is TGTGCCGTAGGGATAAGCACAGATACGCAGTATATT. This gives the protein CAVGISTDTQYI.

There are many counts of this clonotype. The rearrangement uses TRBV5-1 and TRBJ1-2, with D unresolved. There are 14 residues in the CDR3. The V gene lost 4 bases and the J gene lost 6 bases, with 16 bases spanning the gap. Germline values: CDR1 SGHRS, CDR2 YFSETQ. This CDR3 reads CASSTAGQVDGYTF. The CDR3 coding sequence is TGCGCCAGCAGCACAGCAGGCCAGGTTGATGGCTACACCTTC.

Ten or more counts support this clonotype. The chain combines TRBV10-2 with TRBJ2-7, with a weak D call TRBD1 (6 bases). Germline V gene sequence: CDR1 WSHSY, CDR2 SAAADI. The CDR3 is 11 amino acids. V lost 8 bases to trimming and J lost 4 bases, with 9 bases between them. DNA for the CDR3: TGCGCCAGCCAAAGGGGGTACGAGCAGTACTTC. This translates into CASQRGYEQYF.

The table lists this clonotype with a few counts. The chain is built from TRBV14 and TRBJ1-2; tentative D call: TRBD1 (6 bases). The CDR3 covers 13 residues. Deletions cut 7 bases from V and 2 bases from J, with 11 bases between. CDR1 is SGHDN and CDR2 is FVKESK in the germline V gene. In DNA, the CDR3 is TGTGCCAGCAAGGTAACAGGGAACTATGGCTACACCTTC. As protein: CASKVTGNYGYTF. Full variable domain (remainder filled in from reference TRBV14 and TRBJ1-2): EAGVTQFPSHSVIEKGQTVTLRCDPISGHDNLYWYRRVMGKEIKFLLHFVKESKQDESGMPNNRFLAERTGGTYSTLKVQPAELEDSGVYFCASKVTGNYGYTFGSGTRLTVV.

The chain uses TRBV7-2 and TRBJ2-1, with 7 bases matching TRBD2. V gave up 0 bases and J gave up 7 bases; unmatched junction bases: 3. The CDR3 runs 14 residues. Germline lookup yields CDR1 SGHTA and CDR2 FQGNSA. The CDR3 sequence is CASSLAGGGNEQFF. Here the CDR3 DNA reads TGTGCCAGCAGCTTAGCAGGCGGGGGTAATGAGCAGTTCTTC.

In this sample, this clonotype turned up many times. The J gene is TRBJ2-7, the V gene TRBV5-6, with 7 nucleotides matching TRBD2. CDR3 length equals 15 residues. CDR1 is SGHDT and CDR2 is YYEEEE in the germline V gene. The J segment lost 3 bases and the V segment lost 1 base, leaving 7 bases of the junction unmatched. The CDR3 DNA sequence: TGTGCCAGCAGCTTGCGGTTAGCGGGTCGCTACGAGCAGTACTTC. Protein sequence: CASSLRLAGRYEQYF.

This clonotype was seen more than once but under ten times. The chain combines TRBV5-4 with TRBJ2-3, with 11 bases lining up with TRBD2. The trim removed 0 bases at V and 8 bases at J, leaving 5 bases unmatched. The CDR3 covers 15 residues. The germline V gene encodes CDR1 SGHNT and CDR2 YYREEE (reference sequence). The CDR3 DNA reads TGTGCCAGCAGCTTGGTACTAGCGGGGGCAGGTACGCAGTATTTT. It specifies CASSLVLAGAGTQYF.

This clonotype was seen repeatedly, ten times or more. The genes are TRBV7-6 and TRBJ2-7, with D perhaps TRBD2 (5 bases). Deletions cut 0 bases from V and 2 bases from J, with 14 bases between. The length of the CDR3 is 16 residues. Germline V gene lookup returns CDR1 SGHVS and CDR2 FNYEAQ. CDR3 in amino acids: CASSLAGGLGTYEQYF. CDR3 nucleotides: TGTGCCAGCAGCTTAGCGGGCGGCCTCGGGACCTACGAGCAGTACTTC.

This clonotype was picked up one time. A clone one base away is much larger, so this may be a read error. V gene TRBV9 combines with J gene TRBJ2-2, with no clear D. Trimming removed 0 bases at V and 7 bases at J, with 10 bases between. The CDR3 has 14 residues. Germline CDR1 and CDR2: SGDLS and YYNGEE. CDR3 region: CASSVGSQDGELFF. In DNA, the CDR3 is TGTGCCAGCAGCGTAGGTTCGCAAGACGGGGAGCTGTTTTTT.

This clonotype has only a few counts. The chain recombines TRBV19 with TRBJ2-7; 10 positions agree with TRBD1. With 5 bases clipped from V and 2 bases from J, the junction kept 9 bases outside the gene matches. Germline CDR1 is LNHDA and CDR2 is SQIVND (reference sequence). There are 16 residues in the CDR3. CDR3 bases: TGTGCCAGTAGTCTAGGGGGGACAGGGGCCGCCTACGAGCAGTACTTC. It encodes CASSLGGTGAAYEQYF.

This clonotype was counted ten times or more. The genes are TRBV28 and TRBJ2-3, with D hard to call. The V end was cut by 5 bases, the J end by 2 bases, with 14 bases between. The V gene's germline CDR1 is MDHEN and CDR2 SYDVKM. This CDR3 spans 15 amino acids. This CDR3 reads CASSIRRIPTDTQYF. CDR3 nucleotides: TGTGCCAGCAGTATCCGACGGATACCCACAGATACGCAGTATTTT.

This clonotype appeared many times. The chain uses TRBV29-1 and TRBJ2-2; the D is unclear. Trimming shortened V by 7 bases and J by 3 bases, and 15 bases separated the two germline ends. This CDR3 region has 14 residues. The germline V gene has CDR1 SQVTM and CDR2 ANQGSEA. CDR3 coding DNA: TGCAGCGCCGCCCCCTCACCGCACACCGGGGAGCTGTTTTTT. It is translated as CSAAPSPHTGELFF.

This clonotype has a count of ten or more. The chain carries TRBV7-8 and TRBJ2-3; TRBD2 might be the D (7 bases). Per the germline V gene, CDR1 is SGHVS and CDR2 is FQNEAQ. The CDR3 sequence is 16 residues long. V dropped 0 bases and J dropped 3 bases, with 13 bases sitting between them. The CDR3 DNA sequence: TGTGCCAGCAGCTTAGCGCCCAGGGGAGGGACAGATACGCAGTATTTT. As protein: CASSLAPRGGTDTQYF. The variable domain in full, with the rest retrieved from reference TRBV7-8 and TRBJ2-3, is GAGVSQSPRYKVAKRGQDVALRCDPISGHVSLFWYQQALGQGPEFLTYFQNEAQLDKSGLPSDRFFAERPEGSVSTLKIQRTQQEDSAVYLCASSLAPRGGTDTQYFGPGTRLTVL.

This clonotype has at least ten counts. V gene TRBV13 combines with J gene TRBJ2-7; D may be TRBD2 (5 bases). Trimming removed 5 bases at V and 6 bases at J, with 14 bases between. The CDR3 has 13 amino acids. Germline V gene data show CDR1 as PRHDT and CDR2 as FYEKMQ (reference sequence). The CDR3 protein is CASSRLLVGEQYF. In DNA, the CDR3 is TGTGCCAGCAGCCGACTACTAGTTGGCGAGCAGTACTTC.